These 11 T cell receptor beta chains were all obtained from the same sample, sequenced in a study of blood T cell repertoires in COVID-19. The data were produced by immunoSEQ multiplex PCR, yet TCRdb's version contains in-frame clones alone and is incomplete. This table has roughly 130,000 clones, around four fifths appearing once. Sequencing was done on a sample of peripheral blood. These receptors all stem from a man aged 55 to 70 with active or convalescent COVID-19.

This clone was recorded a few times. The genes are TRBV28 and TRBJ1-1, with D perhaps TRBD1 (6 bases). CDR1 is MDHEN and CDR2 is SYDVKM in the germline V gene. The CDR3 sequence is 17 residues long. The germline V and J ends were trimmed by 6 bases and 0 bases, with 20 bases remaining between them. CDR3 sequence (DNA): TGTGCCAGCAGGGGAACTTGGGGGCTCGAAGTGAACACTGAAGCTTTCTTT. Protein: CASRGTWGLEVNTEAFF.

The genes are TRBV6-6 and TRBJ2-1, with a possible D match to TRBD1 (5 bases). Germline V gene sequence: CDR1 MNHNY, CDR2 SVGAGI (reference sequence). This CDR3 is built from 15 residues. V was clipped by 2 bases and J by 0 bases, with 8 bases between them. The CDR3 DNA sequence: TGTGCCAGCAGTTACGGACACTTCTCCTACAATGAGCAGTTCTTC. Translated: CASSYGHFSYNEQFF.

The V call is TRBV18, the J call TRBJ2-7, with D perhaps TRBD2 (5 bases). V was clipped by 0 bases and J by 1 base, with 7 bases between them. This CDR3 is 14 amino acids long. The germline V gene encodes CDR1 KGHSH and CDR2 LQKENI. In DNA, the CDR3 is TGTGCCAGCTCACCACCTGGAGGATCCTACGAGCAGTACTTC. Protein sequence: CASSPPGGSYEQYF. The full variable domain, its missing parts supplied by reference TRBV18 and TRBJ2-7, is NAGVMQNPRHLVRRRGQEARLRCSPMKGHSHVYWYRQLPEEGLKFMVYLQKENIIDESGMPKERFSAEFPKEGPSILRIQQVVRGDSAAYFCASSPPGGSYEQYFGPGTRLTVT.

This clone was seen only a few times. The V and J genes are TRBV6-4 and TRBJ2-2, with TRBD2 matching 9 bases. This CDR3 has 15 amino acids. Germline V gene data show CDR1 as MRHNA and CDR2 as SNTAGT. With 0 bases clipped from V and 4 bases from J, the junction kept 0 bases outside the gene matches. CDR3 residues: CASSDSSGSTGELFF. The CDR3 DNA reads TGTGCCAGCAGTGACTCTAGCGGGAGCACCGGGGAGCTGTTTTTT.

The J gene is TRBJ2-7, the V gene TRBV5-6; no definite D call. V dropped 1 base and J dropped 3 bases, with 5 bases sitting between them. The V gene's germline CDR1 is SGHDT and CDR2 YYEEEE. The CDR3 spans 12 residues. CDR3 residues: CASSLISYEQYF. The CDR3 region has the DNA TGTGCCAGCAGCTTGATCAGCTACGAGCAGTACTTC. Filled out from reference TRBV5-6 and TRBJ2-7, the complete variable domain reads DAGVTQSPTHLIKTRGQQVTLRCSPKSGHDTVSWYQQALGQGPQFIFQYYEEEERQRGNFPDRFSGHQFPNYSSELNVNALLLGDSALYLCASSLISYEQYFGPGTRLTVT.

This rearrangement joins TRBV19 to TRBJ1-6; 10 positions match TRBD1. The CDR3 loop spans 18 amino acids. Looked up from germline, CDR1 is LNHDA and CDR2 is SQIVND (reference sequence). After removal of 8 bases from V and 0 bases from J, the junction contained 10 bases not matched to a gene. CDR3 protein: CASLPGTGESSYNSPLHF. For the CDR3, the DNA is TGTGCCAGTCTTCCCGGGACAGGGGAATCCTCCTATAATTCACCCCTCCACTTT.

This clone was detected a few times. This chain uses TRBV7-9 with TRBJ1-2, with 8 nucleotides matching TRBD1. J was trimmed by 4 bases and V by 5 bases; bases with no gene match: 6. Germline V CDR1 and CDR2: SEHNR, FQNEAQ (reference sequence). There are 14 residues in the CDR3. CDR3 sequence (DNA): TGTGCCAGCAGCCGGCAGGGGGCCGGCTATGGCTACACCTTC. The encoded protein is CASSRQGAGYGYTF.

The CDR3: CASSQPDSRQYF. In DNA form, the CDR3 reads TGTGCCAGCAGCCAGCCAGACAGTCGGCAGTACTTC. The V gene is TRBV4-2, the J gene TRBJ2-7; possibly TRBD1 for D (5 bases). The CDR3 runs 12 residues. Germline CDR1 reads LGHNA; CDR2 reads YNFKEQ. With 3 bases removed from V and 9 bases from J, the gap between germline ends came to 12 bases.

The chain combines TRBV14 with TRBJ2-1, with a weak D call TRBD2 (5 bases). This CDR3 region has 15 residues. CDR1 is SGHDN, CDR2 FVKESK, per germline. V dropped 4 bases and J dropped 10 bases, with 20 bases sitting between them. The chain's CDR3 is CASSPRTPLPGEQFF. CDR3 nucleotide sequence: TGTGCCAGCAGCCCCCGGACTCCACTCCCGGGGGAGCAGTTCTTC.

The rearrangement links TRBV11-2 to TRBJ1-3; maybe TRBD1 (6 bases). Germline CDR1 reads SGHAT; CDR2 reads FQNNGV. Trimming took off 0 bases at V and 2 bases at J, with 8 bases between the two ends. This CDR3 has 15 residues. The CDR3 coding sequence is TGTGCCAGCAGCTTAGATTCAGGGGCTGGAAACACCATATATTTT. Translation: CASSLDSGAGNTIYF.

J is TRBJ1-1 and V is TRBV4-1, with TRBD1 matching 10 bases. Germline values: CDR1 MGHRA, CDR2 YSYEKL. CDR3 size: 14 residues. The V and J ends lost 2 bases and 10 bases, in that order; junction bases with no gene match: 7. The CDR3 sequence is CASSQNDRQGAAFF. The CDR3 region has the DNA TGCGCCAGCAGCCAAAATGATAGACAGGGGGCAGCTTTCTTT.